A single sample is the source of the 20 T cell receptor beta chains below, sequenced in a study of T cell responses to AZD1222 COVID-19 vaccine. The table came from immunoSEQ multiplex PCR; TCRdb's copy has only in-frame clones and leaves some out. The sample contains more than 95,000 clones, roughly 90% of which appear only once. The sample in question was peripheral blood, obtained on day 0 of AZD1222 vaccination. The origin of the receptors is an adult in good health.

V gene TRBV19 combines with J gene TRBJ2-1; the D gene is possibly TRBD2 (6 bases). The CDR3 is 17 amino acids. Germline V gives CDR1 LNHDA, CDR2 SQIVND (reference sequence). Trimming took off 10 bases at V and 0 bases at J, with 22 bases between the two ends. The chain's CDR3 is CATKGGSSASSYNEQFF. In DNA form, the CDR3 reads TGTGCCACCAAAGGAGGTTCTAGCGCGAGCTCCTACAATGAGCAGTTCTTC.

V and J are TRBV13 and TRBJ2-3, with D perhaps being TRBD1 or TRBD2 (5 bases each). The length of the CDR3 is 14 residues. Per the germline V gene, CDR1 is PRHDT and CDR2 is FYEKMQ (reference sequence). V was pared by 6 bases and J by 2 bases, with 12 bases between. Here the CDR3 reads CASSPGRNTDTQYF. CDR3 nucleotides: TGTGCCAGCAGTCCGGGACGTAACACAGATACGCAGTATTTT.

V usage is TRBV6-5 and J usage is TRBJ1-2; 9 nucleotides align to TRBD1. CDR1 and CDR2 (germline): MNHEY, SVGAGI. This CDR3 contains 14 residues. The V segment lost 6 bases and the J segment 6 bases; nucleotides outside the gene matches: 8. CDR3 in amino acids: CASRATGQGDGYTF. Here the CDR3 DNA reads TGTGCCAGCAGGGCCACGGGACAGGGCGATGGCTACACCTTC.

This sequence joins TRBV27 and TRBJ1-2, with D perhaps matching TRBD1 (6 bases). CDR3 length: 15 amino acids. CDR1 and CDR2 (germline): MNHEY, SMNVEV (reference sequence). Deletions cut 3 bases from V and 11 bases from J, with 22 bases between. DNA of the CDR3: TGTGCCAGCAGTTTGGTTGCAGGTTCAGGGGTGGAATACACCTTC. This gives the protein CASSLVAGSGVEYTF.

The chain joins TRBV5-1 to TRBJ2-7; 11 bases fit TRBD1. The ends lost 2 bases at V and 3 bases at J; junction bases unmatched: 10. Germline CDR1 is SGHRS and CDR2 is YFSETQ. The CDR3 extends over 17 amino acids. CDR3 nucleotide sequence: TGCGCCAGCAGCTTTTCCGTGGGGACAGGGGGGGTCTACGAGCAGTACTTC. As protein: CASSFSVGTGGVYEQYF.

The rearrangement links TRBV29-1 to TRBJ1-1; a weak D match, TRBD1 (6 bases). The CDR3 consists of 14 residues. V was clipped by 4 bases and J by 6 bases, with 18 bases between them. The germline CDR1 and CDR2 sequences are SQVTM and ANQGSEA. CDR3 sequence reads: CSVVRRGIKAEAFF. DNA of the CDR3: TGCAGCGTTGTTCGTAGGGGGATAAAGGCTGAAGCTTTCTTT.

The chain employs TRBV27 and TRBJ2-1, with D perhaps TRBD2 (7 bases). This CDR3 region has 15 residues. Deletions cut 6 bases from V and 7 bases from J, with 19 bases between. Germline V gene data show CDR1 as MNHEY and CDR2 as SMNVEV (reference sequence). The CDR3 loop is CASSPLGGARNEQFF. The DNA for the CDR3 is TGTGCCAGCAGCCCACTTGGGGGGGCGCGAAATGAGCAGTTCTTC.

The chain carries TRBV7-8 and TRBJ2-7; weak D call: TRBD2 (5 bases). The CDR3 extends over 15 amino acids. Per germline, CDR1 SGHVS and CDR2 FQNEAQ. V lost 1 base and J 4 bases, leaving 14 bases between the germline ends. The CDR3 loop is CASSLGSGNLYEQYF. The CDR3 nucleotides are TGTGCCAGCAGCTTAGGGTCGGGGAACCTTTACGAGCAGTACTTC.

The rearrangement links TRBV27 to TRBJ2-7, with TRBD2 matching over 11 bases. J lost 0 bases, V lost 4 bases, and 2 bases had no gene match. Per the germline V gene, CDR1 is MNHEY and CDR2 is SMNVEV (reference sequence). The CDR3 has 15 amino acids. The DNA for the CDR3 is TGTGCCAGCAGTTCTAGCGGGGGGCGCTCCTACGAGCAGTACTTC. This gives the protein CASSSSGGRSYEQYF.

This sequence joins TRBV30 and TRBJ1-2, with 7 bases identical to TRBD1. CDR3 size: 15 residues. Germline V gene sequence: CDR1 GTSNPN, CDR2 SVGIG (reference sequence). V was pared by 0 bases and J by 6 bases, with 10 bases of the junction left unmatched. CDR3 sequence: CAWSVLAGGSNGYTF. CDR3 in DNA: TGTGCCTGGAGTGTTTTGGCAGGGGGGAGTAATGGCTACACCTTC.

The rearrangement links TRBV19 to TRBJ2-5; perhaps TRBD1 as D (6 bases). The ends were cut back, 1 base at V and 13 bases at J, with 19 bases in the middle. The CDR3 is 14 amino acids. CDR1 is LNHDA, CDR2 SQIVND, per germline (reference sequence). The DNA for the CDR3 is TGTGCCAGTAGTATAGGGGGGCTAGGTCAAATGCTGTACTTC. It specifies CASSIGGLGQMLYF.

This chain uses TRBV5-5 with TRBJ2-5; 12 bases align to TRBD2. Trimming took 3 bases from V and 2 from J; bases not matched to a gene: 8. CDR1 and CDR2 (germline): SGHKS, YYEKEE (reference sequence). This CDR3 has 17 residues. The CDR3 spells CASSYHRTSGVQETQYF. The CDR3 DNA sequence: TGTGCCAGCAGCTATCATAGGACTAGCGGGGTTCAAGAGACCCAGTACTTC. Full variable domain (rest looked up from reference TRBV5-5 and TRBJ2-5): DAGVTQSPTHLIKTRGQQVTLRCSPISGHKSVSWYQQVLGQGPQFIFQYYEKEERGRGNFPDRFSARQFPNYSSELNVNALLLGDSALYLCASSYHRTSGVQETQYFGPGTRLLVL.

CDR3 bases: TGCAGTGCTAGTTCGAGCGGAGAGACCCAGTACTTC. This gives the protein CSASSSGETQYF. This sequence joins TRBV20-1 and TRBJ2-5; D is possibly TRBD2 (5 bases). Trimming took off 3 bases at V and 4 bases at J, with 9 bases between the two ends. The CDR3 contains 12 residues. The V gene's germline CDR1 is DFQATT and CDR2 SNEGSKA (reference sequence).

This clone was seen once. The V gene is TRBV7-3, the J gene TRBJ2-1, with D perhaps being TRBD1 or TRBD2 (5 bases each). This CDR3 contains 18 residues. Germline V CDR1 and CDR2: SGHTA, FQGTGA. V was cut by 0 bases and J by 2 bases, with 17 bases left in between. The CDR3 DNA is TGTGCCAGCAGCTTAACGGGTGCCGGGACGAACACCTACAATGAGCAGTTCTTC. This codes for CASSLTGAGTNTYNEQFF.

The J gene is TRBJ2-7, the V gene TRBV13; D unresolved. The CDR3 extends over 11 amino acids. Trimming cost V 5 bases and J 5 bases, with 7 bases left between them. Germline values: CDR1 PRHDT, CDR2 FYEKMQ (reference sequence). The CDR3 nucleotides read TGTGCCAGCAGCGTAATCCACGAGCAGTACTTC. This gives the protein CASSVIHEQYF.

This clone was observed once. This chain joins TRBV6-5 and TRBJ1-2; a weak D match, TRBD1 (6 bases). V shed 3 bases and J shed 7 bases, with 15 bases lying between them. This CDR3 is built from 14 residues. CDR1 and CDR2 (germline): MNHEY, SVGAGI. The CDR3 is CASSYSGGRFGYTF. The CDR3 DNA reads TGTGCCAGCAGTTATTCCGGGGGGCGGTTTGGCTACACCTTC.

This chain connects TRBV7-9 to TRBJ2-1, with 14 bases identical to TRBD2. Trimming removed 5 bases from V and 2 bases from J; junction bases left unmatched: 2. CDR3 length: 16 residues. CDR1 SEHNR and CDR2 FQNEAQ come from the germline V gene (reference sequence). CDR3 in DNA: TGTGCCAGCAGCGGGACTAGCGGGAGTGCCTACAATGAGCAGTTCTTC. The encoded protein is CASSGTSGSAYNEQFF.

The chain employs TRBV10-3 and TRBJ2-1, with D unresolved. The CDR3 is 15 amino acids. Looked up from germline, CDR1 is ENHRY and CDR2 is SYGVKD. Trimming removed 7 bases at V and 7 bases at J, with 20 bases between. CDR3 nucleotides: TGTGCCATCAAGGGCCTAGAAAATAGTTTTAATGAGCAGTTCTTC. Translating it yields CAIKGLENSFNEQFF.

The chain joins TRBV18 to TRBJ1-4; tentative D call: TRBD1 (5 bases). Germline-derived CDR1 and CDR2 are KGHSH and LQKENI. This CDR3 spans 14 amino acids. V gave up 5 bases and J gave up 7 bases, with 14 bases separating them. The CDR3 DNA sequence: TGTGCCAGCTCATCCAGCCTGAGGGGTGAAAAACTGTTTTTT. This codes for CASSSSLRGEKLFF.

The chain combines TRBV4-1 with TRBJ1-4; D is unclear. Trimming stripped 6 bases from V and 5 bases from J, with 13 bases between. Looked up from germline, CDR1 is MGHRA and CDR2 is YSYEKL. This CDR3 comprises 14 residues. The CDR3 DNA sequence: TGCGCCAGCAGTTTCGGACCTTTCAATGAAAAACTGTTTTTT. Encoded protein: CASSFGPFNEKLFF.